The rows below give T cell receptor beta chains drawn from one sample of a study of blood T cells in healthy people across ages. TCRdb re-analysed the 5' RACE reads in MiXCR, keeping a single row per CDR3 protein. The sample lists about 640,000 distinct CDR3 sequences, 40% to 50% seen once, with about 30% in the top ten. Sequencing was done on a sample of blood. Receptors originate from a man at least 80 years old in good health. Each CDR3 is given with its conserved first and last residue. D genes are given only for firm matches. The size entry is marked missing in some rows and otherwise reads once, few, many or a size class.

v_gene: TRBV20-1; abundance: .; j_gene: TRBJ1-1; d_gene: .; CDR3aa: CSAKVHTEAFF; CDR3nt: TGCAGTGCTAAGGTGCACACTGAAGCTTTCTTT
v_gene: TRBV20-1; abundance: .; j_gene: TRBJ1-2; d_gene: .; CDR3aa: CSARDIGSNGYTF; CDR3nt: TGCAGTGCTAGAGATATCGGATCTAATGGCTACACCTTC
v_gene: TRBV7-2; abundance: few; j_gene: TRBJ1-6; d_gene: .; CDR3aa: CASSNRQYNSPLHF; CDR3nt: TGTGCCAGCAGTAACCGACAGTATAATTCACCCCTCCACTTT
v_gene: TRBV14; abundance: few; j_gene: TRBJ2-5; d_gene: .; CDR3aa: CASSQRKQYF; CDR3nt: TGTGCCAGCAGCCAGCGCAAGCAGTACTTC
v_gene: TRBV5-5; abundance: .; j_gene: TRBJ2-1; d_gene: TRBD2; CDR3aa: CASSFGGTSGGNEQFF; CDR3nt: TGTGCCAGCAGCTTTGGAGGGACTAGCGGGGGAAATGAGCAGTTCTTC
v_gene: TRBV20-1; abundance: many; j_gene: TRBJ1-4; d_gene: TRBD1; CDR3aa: CSARTGANEKLFF; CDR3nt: TGCAGTGCTAGGACAGGGGCAAATGAAAAACTGTTTTTT
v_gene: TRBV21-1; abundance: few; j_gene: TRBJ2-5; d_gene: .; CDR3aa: CASSKARRELGQYF; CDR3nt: TGTGCCAGCAGCAAAGCGCGACGGGAGCTCGGGCAGTACTTC
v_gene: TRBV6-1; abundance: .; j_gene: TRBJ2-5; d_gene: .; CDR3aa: CASRERKVGETQYF; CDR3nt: TGTGCCAGCAGGGAACGGAAGGTTGGGGAGACCCAGTACTTC
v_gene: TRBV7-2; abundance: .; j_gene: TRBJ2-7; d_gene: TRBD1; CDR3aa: CASILDRGQGEQYF; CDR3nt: TGTGCCAGCATCCTGGACAGGGGGCAAGGCGAGCAGTACTTC
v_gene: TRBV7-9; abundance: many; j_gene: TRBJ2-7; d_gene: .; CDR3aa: CASSLAHEQYF; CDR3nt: TGTGCCAGCAGCTTAGCGCACGAGCAGTACTTC
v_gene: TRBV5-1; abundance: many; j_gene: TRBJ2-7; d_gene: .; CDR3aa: CASSLGLNYEQYF; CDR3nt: TGCGCCAGCAGCTTGGGACTGAACTACGAGCAGTACTTC
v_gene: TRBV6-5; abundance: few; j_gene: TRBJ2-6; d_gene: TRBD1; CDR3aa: CASRYDRAGANVLTF; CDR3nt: TGTGCCAGCAGATATGACAGGGCTGGGGCCAACGTCCTGACTTTC
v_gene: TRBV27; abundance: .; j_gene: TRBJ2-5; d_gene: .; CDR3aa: CASSFGAGQETQYF; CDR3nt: TGTGCCAGCAGTTTTGGGGCAGGCCAAGAGACCCAGTACTTC
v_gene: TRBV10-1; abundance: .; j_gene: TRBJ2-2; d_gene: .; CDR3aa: CSSSESKKGTGELFF; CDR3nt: TGCTCCAGCAGTGAGTCAAAAAAGGGGACCGGGGAGCTGTTTTTT
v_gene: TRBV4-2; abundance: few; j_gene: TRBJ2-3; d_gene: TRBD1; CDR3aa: CASREIMGQGEDTQYF; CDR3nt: TGTGCCAGCAGAGAGATAATGGGACAGGGGGAAGATACGCAGTATTTT
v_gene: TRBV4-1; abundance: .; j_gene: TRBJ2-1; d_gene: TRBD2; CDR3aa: CASSQRRTSGNNEQFF; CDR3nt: TGCGCCAGCAGCCAAAGACGGACTAGCGGTAACAATGAGCAGTTCTTC
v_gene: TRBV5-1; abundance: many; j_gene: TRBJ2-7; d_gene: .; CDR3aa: CASSWEGGYEQYF; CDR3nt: TGCGCCAGCAGCTGGGAAGGTGGCTACGAGCAGTACTTC
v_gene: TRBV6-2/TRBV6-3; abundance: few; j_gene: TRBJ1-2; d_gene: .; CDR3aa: CASSPTGLYYTF; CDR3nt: TGTGCCAGCAGCCCCACCGGACTGTATTACACCTTC
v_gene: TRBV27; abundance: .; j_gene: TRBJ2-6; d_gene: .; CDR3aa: CASSTSSGANVLTF; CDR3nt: TGTGCCAGCAGTACAAGCTCTGGGGCCAACGTCCTGACTTTC
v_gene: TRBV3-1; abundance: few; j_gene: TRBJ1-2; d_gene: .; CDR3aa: CASGLQGNYGYTF; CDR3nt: TGTGCCTCAGGACTACAGGGAAACTATGGCTACACCTTC
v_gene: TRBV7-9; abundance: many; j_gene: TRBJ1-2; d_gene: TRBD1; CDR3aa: CASSPGTGGPGYTF; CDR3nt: TGTGCCAGCAGCCCCGGGACAGGGGGCCCTGGCTACACCTTC
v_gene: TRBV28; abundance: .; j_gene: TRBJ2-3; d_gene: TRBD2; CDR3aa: CASSVNAGVGTQYF; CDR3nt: TGTGCCAGCAGCGTTAACGCGGGAGTTGGGACGCAGTATTTT
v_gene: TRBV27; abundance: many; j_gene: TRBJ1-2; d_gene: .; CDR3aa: CASSSRGRRGGYTF; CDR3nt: TGTGCCAGCAGTTCCCGCGGCCGCCGCGGGGGCTACACCTTC
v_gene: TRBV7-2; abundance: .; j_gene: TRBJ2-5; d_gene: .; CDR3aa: CASSLGGPRGTQYF; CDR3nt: TGTGCCAGCAGCTTAGGGGGACCTCGGGGGACCCAGTACTTC
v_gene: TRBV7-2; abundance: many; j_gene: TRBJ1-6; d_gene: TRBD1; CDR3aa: CASSQTGSSPLHF; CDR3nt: TGTGCCAGCAGCCAGACAGGGAGTTCACCCCTCCACTTT
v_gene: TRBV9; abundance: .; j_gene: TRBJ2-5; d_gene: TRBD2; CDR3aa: CASSVAASGGGETQYF; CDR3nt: TGTGCCAGCAGCGTAGCGGCTAGCGGGGGTGGTGAGACCCAGTACTTC
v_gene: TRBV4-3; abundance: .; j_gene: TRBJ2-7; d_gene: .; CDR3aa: CASSQGENQDYEQYF; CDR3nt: TGCGCCAGCAGCCAAGGGGAAAACCAGGACTACGAGCAGTACTTC
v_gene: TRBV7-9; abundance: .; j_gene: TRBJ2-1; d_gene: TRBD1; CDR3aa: CASRSTGGPYNEQFF; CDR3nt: TGTGCCAGCAGGTCTACAGGGGGTCCCTACAATGAGCAGTTCTTC
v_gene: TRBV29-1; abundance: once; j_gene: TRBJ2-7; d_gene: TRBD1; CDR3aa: CSVEKGQGVYNEQYF; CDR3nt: TGCAGCGTTGAAAAAGGACAGGGGGTATACAATGAGCAGTACTTC
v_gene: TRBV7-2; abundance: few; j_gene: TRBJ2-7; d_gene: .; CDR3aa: CASSVAAGNYEQYF; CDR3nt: TGTGCCAGCAGCGTAGCTGCGGGGAACTACGAGCAGTACTTC
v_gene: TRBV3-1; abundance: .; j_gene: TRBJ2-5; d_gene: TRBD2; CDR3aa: CASSQSGREETQYF; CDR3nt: TGTGCCAGCAGCCAGAGCGGGAGAGAAGAGACCCAGTACTTC
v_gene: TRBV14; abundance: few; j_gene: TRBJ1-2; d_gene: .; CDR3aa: CASSQVRDYGYTF; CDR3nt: TGTGCCAGCAGCCAAGTTCGGGACTATGGCTACACCTTC
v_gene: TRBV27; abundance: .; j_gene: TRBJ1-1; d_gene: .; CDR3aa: CASSLQSLRLTEAFF; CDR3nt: TGTGCCAGCAGTCTTCAAAGTCTTCGGTTGACTGAAGCTTTCTTT
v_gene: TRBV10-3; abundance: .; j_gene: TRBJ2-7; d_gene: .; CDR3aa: CAISDSNYEQYF; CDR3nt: TGTGCCATCAGTGATTCGAACTACGAGCAGTACTTC
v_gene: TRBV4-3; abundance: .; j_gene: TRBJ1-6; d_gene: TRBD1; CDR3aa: CASSQDRTGDLSPLHF; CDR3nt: TGCGCCAGCAGCCAAGATCGGACAGGGGATCTTTCACCCCTCCACTTT
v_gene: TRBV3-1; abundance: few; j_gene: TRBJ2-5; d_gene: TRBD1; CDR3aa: CASSDWDRVGEQYF; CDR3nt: TGTGCCAGCAGCGACTGGGACAGGGTCGGGGAGCAGTACTTC
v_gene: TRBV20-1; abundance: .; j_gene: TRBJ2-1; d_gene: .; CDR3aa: CSARHTRGDLSYNEQFF; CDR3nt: TGCAGTGCTAGACACACCCGAGGGGATCTCTCCTACAATGAGCAGTTCTTC
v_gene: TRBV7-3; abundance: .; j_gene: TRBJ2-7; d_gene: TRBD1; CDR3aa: CASTPGQGASEQYF; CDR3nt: TGTGCCAGCACCCCGGGACAGGGGGCATCCGAGCAGTACTTC
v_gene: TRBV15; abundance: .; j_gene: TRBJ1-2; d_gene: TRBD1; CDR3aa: CATSAIKGQAYGYTF; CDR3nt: TGTGCCACCAGCGCGATTAAGGGACAGGCCTATGGCTACACCTTC
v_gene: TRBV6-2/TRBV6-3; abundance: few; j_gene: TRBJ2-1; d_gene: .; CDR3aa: CASSYPGWSEQFF; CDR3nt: TGTGCCAGCAGTTACCCGGGCTGGAGTGAGCAGTTCTTC
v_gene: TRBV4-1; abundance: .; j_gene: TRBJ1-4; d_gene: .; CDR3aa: CASSQVDKGKKLFF; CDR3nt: TGCGCCAGCAGCCAGGTCGACAAGGGGAAAAAACTGTTTTTT
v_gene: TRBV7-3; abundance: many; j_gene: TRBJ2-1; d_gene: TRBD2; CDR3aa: CASSKIAGGGNEQFF; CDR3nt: TGTGCCAGCAGCAAAATAGCGGGAGGGGGCAATGAGCAGTTCTTC
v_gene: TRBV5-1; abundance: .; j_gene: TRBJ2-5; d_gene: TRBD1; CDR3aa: CASSSTGGTQETQYF; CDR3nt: TGCGCCAGCAGCTCGACAGGGGGAACCCAAGAGACCCAGTACTTC
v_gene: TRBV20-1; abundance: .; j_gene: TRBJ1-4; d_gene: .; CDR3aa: CSATYPGQGHNEKLFF; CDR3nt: TGCAGTGCTACTTATCCGGGCCAGGGGCATAATGAAAAACTGTTTTTT
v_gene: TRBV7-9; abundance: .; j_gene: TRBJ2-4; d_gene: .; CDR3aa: CASSRGVADIQYF; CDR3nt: TGTGCCAGCAGCCGTGGCGTAGCGGACATTCAGTACTTC
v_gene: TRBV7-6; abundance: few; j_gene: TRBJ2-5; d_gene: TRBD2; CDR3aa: CASSLIGAGAFLETQYF; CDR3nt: TGTGCCAGCAGCTTAATTGGGGCGGGAGCGTTCTTAGAGACCCAGTACTTC
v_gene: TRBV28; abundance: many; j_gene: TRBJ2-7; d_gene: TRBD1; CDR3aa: CASNLGTGDSYEQYF; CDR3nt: TGTGCCAGCAACCTCGGGACAGGGGATAGCTACGAGCAGTACTTC
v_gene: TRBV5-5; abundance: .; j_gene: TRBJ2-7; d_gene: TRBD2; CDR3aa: CASSPVGSGGAGSYEQYF; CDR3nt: TGTGCCAGCAGCCCGGTGGGTAGCGGGGGGGCCGGGTCCTACGAGCAGTACTTC
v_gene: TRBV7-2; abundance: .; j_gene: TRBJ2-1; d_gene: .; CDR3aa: CASSLGWGGYEQFF; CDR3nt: TGTGCCAGCAGCTTAGGATGGGGGGGCTACGAGCAGTTCTTC
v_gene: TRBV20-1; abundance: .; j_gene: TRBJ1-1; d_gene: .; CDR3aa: CSASIGGMDTEAFF; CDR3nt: TGCAGTGCTAGTATTGGGGGCATGGACACTGAAGCTTTCTTT
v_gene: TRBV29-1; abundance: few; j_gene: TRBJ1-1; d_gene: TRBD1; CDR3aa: CSVQDRVGTEAFF; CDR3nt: TGCAGCGTACAGGACAGGGTGGGGACTGAAGCTTTCTTT
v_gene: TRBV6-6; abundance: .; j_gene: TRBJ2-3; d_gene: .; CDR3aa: CASSFPGLYTDTQYF; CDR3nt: TGTGCCAGCAGTTTTCCGGGACTTTACACAGATACGCAGTATTTT
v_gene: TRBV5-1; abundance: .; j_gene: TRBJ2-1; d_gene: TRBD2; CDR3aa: CASSLGLAGESNEQFF; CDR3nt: TGCGCCAGCAGCTTGGGATTAGCGGGAGAGTCGAATGAGCAGTTCTTC
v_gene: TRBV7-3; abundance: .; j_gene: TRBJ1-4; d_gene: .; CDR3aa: CASSLRGGSSEKLFF; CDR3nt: TGTGCCAGCAGCTTAAGGGGGGGATCGAGTGAAAAACTGTTTTTT
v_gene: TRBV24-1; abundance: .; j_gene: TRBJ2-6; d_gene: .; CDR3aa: CATSDVGSGANVLTF; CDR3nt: TGTGCCACCAGTGATGTTGGGTCCGGGGCCAACGTCCTGACTTTC
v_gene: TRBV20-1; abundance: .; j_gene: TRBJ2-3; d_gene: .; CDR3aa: CSAKSGQGGDTQYF; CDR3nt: TGCAGTGCTAAGTCGGGCCAGGGGGGAGATACGCAGTATTTT
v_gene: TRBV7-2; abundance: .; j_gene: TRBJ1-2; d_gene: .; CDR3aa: CASSLAPGRILYGYTF; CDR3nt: TGTGCCAGCAGCTTAGCGCCAGGGCGGATCCTCTATGGCTACACCTTC
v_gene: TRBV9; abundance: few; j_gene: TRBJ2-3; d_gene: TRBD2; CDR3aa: CASSVVEGGPADTQYF; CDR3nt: TGTGCCAGCAGCGTAGTTGAGGGAGGGCCTGCTGATACGCAGTATTTT
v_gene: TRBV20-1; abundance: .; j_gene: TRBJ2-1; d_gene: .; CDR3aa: CSAATHQYEQFF; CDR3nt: TGCAGTGCTGCGACTCACCAATATGAGCAGTTCTTC
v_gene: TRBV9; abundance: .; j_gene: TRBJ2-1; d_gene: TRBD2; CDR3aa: CASSIRLAEYNEQFF; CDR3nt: TGTGCCAGCAGCATCCGACTAGCCGAATACAATGAACAGTTCTTC